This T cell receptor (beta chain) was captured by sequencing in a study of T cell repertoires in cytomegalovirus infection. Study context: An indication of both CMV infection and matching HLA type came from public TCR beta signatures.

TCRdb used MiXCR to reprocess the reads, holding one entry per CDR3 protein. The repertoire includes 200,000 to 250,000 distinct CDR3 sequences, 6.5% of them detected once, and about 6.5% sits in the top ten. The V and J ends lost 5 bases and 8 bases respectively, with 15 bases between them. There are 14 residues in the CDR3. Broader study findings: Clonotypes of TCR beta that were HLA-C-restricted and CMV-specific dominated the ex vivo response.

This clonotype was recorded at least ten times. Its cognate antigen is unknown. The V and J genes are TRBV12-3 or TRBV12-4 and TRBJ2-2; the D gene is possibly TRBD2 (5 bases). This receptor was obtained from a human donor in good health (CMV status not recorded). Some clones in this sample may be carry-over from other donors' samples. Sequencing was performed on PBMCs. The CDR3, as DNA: TGTGCCAGCAGTCCCAACACGGGGTTAGGGGAGCTGTTTTTT. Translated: CASSPNTGLGELFF.